This T cell receptor beta chain was identified during a study of regulatory T cells in long-lasting Graves disease. Time point noted: persistent/refractory GD, antithyroid drugs over 5 years with positive TRAb. The TCR library was made from RNA extracted from PBMCs. CDR1 and CDR2 from the germline V gene are MNHEY and SMNVEV (reference sequence). The CDR3 contains 19 residues. Trimming removed 5 bases from V and 0 bases from J; junction bases left unmatched: 9. According to the study, TCR beta libraries were built with iRepertoire HTBI primers and CDR3-region Arm-PCR. One entry per CDR3 protein, called by TCRdb with MiXCR from the multiplex PCR reads. The sample contains more than 300,000 distinct CDR3 sequences, roughly 25% of which appear only once.

The rearrangement links TRBV27 to TRBJ2-3; 15 bases map to TRBD2. Sequencing used peripheral blood mononuclear cells (PBMCs), obtained when the disease was refractory, from a patient treated with antithyroid drugs. This TCR was recovered from a woman between 40 and 50 years old with Graves disease. CDR3 residues: CASSPPPGTSGRSTDTQYF. The DNA for the CDR3 is TGTGCCAGCAGTCCCCCCCCCGGGACTAGCGGGAGGAGCACAGATACGCAGTATTTT.